Listed below are T cell receptor beta chains from one sample, sequenced in a study of T cell responses to AZD1222 COVID-19 vaccine. TCRdb keeps only in-frame clones here, not all; method: immunoSEQ multiplex PCR. The sample consists of 120,000 to 150,000 clones, just over 90% of them appearing once. This specimen consisted of peripheral blood, obtained on day 0 of MenACWY control vaccination. Source of these receptors: an adult in good health. Each CDR3 is given with its conserved first and last residue. Fields, in order: V gene, D gene, J gene, CDR3 protein. The D gene is left open where the match is weak.

v_call: TRBV11-2
d_call: -
j_call: TRBJ2-1
cdr3_aa: CASSLLDNEQFF

v_call: TRBV3-1/TRBV3-2
d_call: -
j_call: TRBJ1-5
cdr3_aa: CASSQDNGGQPQHF

v_call: TRBV6-5
d_call: -
j_call: TRBJ1-2
cdr3_aa: CASSWGGAKEKGYTF

v_call: TRBV29-1
d_call: -
j_call: TRBJ1-2
cdr3_aa: CSVVDWAGDYGYTF

v_call: TRBV9
d_call: TRBD1
j_call: TRBJ2-3
cdr3_aa: CASSAQGGDRGRADTQYF

v_call: TRBV5-4
d_call: -
j_call: TRBJ1-1
cdr3_aa: CASSLVQGGDTEAFF

v_call: TRBV5-1
d_call: -
j_call: TRBJ2-2
cdr3_aa: CASSLAGGANTGELFF

v_call: TRBV5-4
d_call: TRBD2
j_call: TRBJ2-3
cdr3_aa: CASSPSGTGQDTQYF

v_call: TRBV14
d_call: -
j_call: TRBJ1-3
cdr3_aa: CASSPDTVGNTIYF

v_call: TRBV4-1
d_call: -
j_call: TRBJ1-1
cdr3_aa: CASSQVARGNTEAFF

v_call: TRBV19
d_call: -
j_call: TRBJ2-3
cdr3_aa: CASSLRETDTQYF

v_call: TRBV6-5
d_call: -
j_call: TRBJ1-6
cdr3_aa: CASSYVVGRSGSPLHF

v_call: TRBV6-5
d_call: TRBD1
j_call: TRBJ1-1
cdr3_aa: CASSLTGINTEAFF

v_call: TRBV20-1
d_call: TRBD1
j_call: TRBJ1-1
cdr3_aa: CSTDRHTEAFF

v_call: TRBV7-2
d_call: -
j_call: TRBJ1-2
cdr3_aa: CASSLPGRDYGYTF

v_call: TRBV29-1
d_call: -
j_call: TRBJ1-6
cdr3_aa: CSVSWAGSPLHF

v_call: TRBV3-1/TRBV3-2
d_call: TRBD1
j_call: TRBJ1-2
cdr3_aa: CASSNDRGDYGYTF

v_call: TRBV10-3
d_call: -
j_call: TRBJ2-2
cdr3_aa: CAISESRERNGELFF

v_call: TRBV2
d_call: -
j_call: TRBJ1-5
cdr3_aa: CASTLIRGEMQPQHF

v_call: TRBV11-3
d_call: TRBD2
j_call: TRBJ2-1
cdr3_aa: CASSLDRAGDEQFF

v_call: TRBV9
d_call: -
j_call: TRBJ2-3
cdr3_aa: CASSVEQGVTDTQYF

v_call: TRBV5-1
d_call: TRBD2
j_call: TRBJ2-5
cdr3_aa: CASSLGGSGSETQYF

v_call: TRBV18
d_call: -
j_call: TRBJ1-1
cdr3_aa: CASSPSMDTEAFF

v_call: TRBV3-1/TRBV3-2
d_call: -
j_call: TRBJ1-4
cdr3_aa: CASSQGGKKLFF

v_call: TRBV6-5
d_call: -
j_call: TRBJ2-3
cdr3_aa: CASLNGGPSTDTQYF

v_call: TRBV2
d_call: TRBD1
j_call: TRBJ2-5
cdr3_aa: CASRPQGALETQYF

v_call: TRBV11-2
d_call: -
j_call: TRBJ1-1
cdr3_aa: CASSQETEAFF

v_call: TRBV19
d_call: -
j_call: TRBJ1-2
cdr3_aa: CASSSHYGYTF

v_call: TRBV9
d_call: -
j_call: TRBJ1-3
cdr3_aa: CASSVEQGGNTIYF

v_call: TRBV19
d_call: -
j_call: TRBJ2-3
cdr3_aa: CASTGGTRTDTQYF

v_call: TRBV2
d_call: TRBD2
j_call: TRBJ2-7
cdr3_aa: CASRTGGLYEQYF

v_call: TRBV2
d_call: TRBD2
j_call: TRBJ2-2
cdr3_aa: CASRVAGLGTGELFF

v_call: TRBV2
d_call: -
j_call: TRBJ1-5
cdr3_aa: CASRKEGGSNQPQHF

v_call: TRBV5-1
d_call: -
j_call: TRBJ2-5
cdr3_aa: CASSLEVETQYF

v_call: TRBV5-1
d_call: -
j_call: TRBJ2-3
cdr3_aa: CASSLTGIRADTQYF

v_call: TRBV4-1
d_call: -
j_call: TRBJ2-3
cdr3_aa: CASSQDRATTDTQYF

v_call: TRBV6-5
d_call: -
j_call: TRBJ2-2
cdr3_aa: CASGYTGELFF

v_call: TRBV18
d_call: -
j_call: TRBJ1-3
cdr3_aa: CASSPSDGGSGNTIYF

v_call: TRBV9
d_call: -
j_call: TRBJ1-2
cdr3_aa: CASKDGAYGYTF

v_call: TRBV6-1
d_call: -
j_call: TRBJ2-1
cdr3_aa: CASSASTGSSYNEQFF

v_call: TRBV4-1
d_call: TRBD1
j_call: TRBJ2-2
cdr3_aa: CASSQAADRVNTGELFF

v_call: TRBV28
d_call: -
j_call: TRBJ1-5
cdr3_aa: CASSFLGSQPQHF

v_call: TRBV5-1
d_call: -
j_call: TRBJ2-1
cdr3_aa: CASSSGTLGNEQFF

v_call: TRBV5-8
d_call: -
j_call: TRBJ1-2
cdr3_aa: CASSLGQRTYGYTF

v_call: TRBV11-2
d_call: -
j_call: TRBJ1-1
cdr3_aa: CASSLRETEAFF

v_call: TRBV19
d_call: TRBD1
j_call: TRBJ1-2
cdr3_aa: CASSPRDRAYYGYTF

v_call: TRBV2
d_call: -
j_call: TRBJ1-1
cdr3_aa: CASTLGSTNTEAFF